The 8 T cell receptor beta chains reported below all come from one sample, sequenced in a study of blood T cells in healthy people across ages. Through a sample-barcoded 5' primer and a J-beta primer mix, a second PCR was run for roughly 6 to 12 cycles. TCRdb used MiXCR to reprocess the 5' RACE reads, holding one entry per CDR3 protein. The sample carries some 370,000 distinct CDR3 sequences, about 52% recorded once. Material: blood. The receptor set was obtained from a man aged 55-75 years in good health.

CDR3 loop: CSARAINGLAASDYNEQFF. The CDR3 DNA follows: TGCAGTGCTAGAGCAATAAACGGACTAGCTGCCTCGGACTACAATGAGCAGTTCTTC. The rearrangement joins TRBV20-1 to TRBJ2-1; 8 bases fit TRBD2. With 1 base clipped from V and 3 bases from J, the junction kept 17 bases outside the gene matches. In germline, CDR1 is DFQATT, CDR2 SNEGSKA (reference sequence). The length of the CDR3 is 19 residues.

This clonotype came up a few times. The V and J genes are TRBV7-6 and TRBJ2-5; TRBD2 aligns across 11 bases. CDR1 is SGHVS and CDR2 is FNYEAQ in the germline V gene. The CDR3 is made up of 16 amino acids. With V trimmed by 3 bases and J by 3 bases, 6 bases remained unmatched. DNA of the CDR3: TGTGCCAGCAGCTTCCAGCTAGCGGGGGGAAAAGAGACCCAGTACTTC. It is translated as CASSFQLAGGKETQYF.

The table lists this clonotype with many counts. The CDR3 sequence is CSARGGGVDIQYF. CDR3 nucleotides: TGCAGTGCTAGAGGTGGAGGGGTAGACATTCAGTACTTC. V gene TRBV20-1 combines with J gene TRBJ2-4; tentative D call: TRBD2 (6 bases). The CDR3 has 13 residues. Trimming took off 1 base at V and 8 bases at J, with 12 bases between the two ends. Germline V lookup: CDR1 DFQATT, CDR2 SNEGSKA (reference sequence).

This clonotype appeared a few times. The chain combines TRBV28 with TRBJ2-3; no definite D call. This CDR3 spans 16 amino acids. V was pared by 5 bases and J by 3 bases, with 18 bases between. Germline V gene lookup returns CDR1 MDHEN and CDR2 SYDVKM. The CDR3 is CASSLQGGFGTDTQYF. Written as DNA, the CDR3 is TGTGCCAGCAGTCTACAAGGTGGTTTTGGTACAGATACGCAGTATTTT.

On this clonotype itself: A much larger clone is a single base away; this may be a read error. This chain joins TRBV7-3 and TRBJ2-5; possibly TRBD1 for D (6 bases). The DNA end favors TRBJ2-1, so the J call may be wrong. This CDR3 has 15 residues. Germline loops: CDR1 SGHTA, CDR2 FQGTGA. The CDR3 DNA reads as TGTGCCAGCAGCTTAGCAGGGGTCAAACAAGAGACCCAGTTCTTC. This gives the protein CASSLAGVKQETQFF.

The gene calls are TRBV20-1 and TRBJ2-1, with TRBD2 matching 12 bases. The tail of the sequence fits TRBJ2-7 better, so the J call may be wrong. Germline values: CDR1 DFQATT, CDR2 SNEGSKA (reference sequence). The CDR3 has 15 amino acids. DNA for the CDR3: TGCAGTGCTAGAGAGCGGACTAGCGGGGACAATGAGCAGTACTTC. Translating gives CSARERTSGDNEQYF.

This clonotype has just one count. The V call is TRBV20-1, the J call TRBJ1-5; TRBD1 is a possible D gene (5 bases). From germline, CDR1 is DFQATT and CDR2 SNEGSKA (reference sequence). Between the trimmed V and J ends, which lost 3 bases and 7 bases, there was a span of 19 bases. The CDR3 runs 15 residues. This chain's CDR3 is CSARAGAGSQQPQHF. CDR3 DNA sequence: TGCAGTGCTAGGGCCGGGGCAGGGTCACAGCAGCCCCAGCATTTT.

The chain recombines TRBV19 with TRBJ2-7, with 7 nucleotides matching TRBD2. Germline values: CDR1 LNHDA, CDR2 SQIVND (reference sequence). The CDR3 has 14 amino acids. The trim removed 9 bases at V and 4 bases at J, leaving 12 bases unmatched. In nucleotides, the CDR3 is TGTGCCAGCAGAGGTGGCGGGAGAGGGTACGAGCAGTACTTC. Amino acid sequence: CASRGGGRGYEQYF.